The clone carrying this T cell receptor beta chain appeared once. TCRdb's copy holds only in-frame clones and misses some; the assay was immunoSEQ multiplex PCR. The data contain more than 2,000,000 clones, about 92% of them seen just once; the ten biggest clones take up over 0.12%. The sample originates from a study of shared clonotypes between healthy human individuals. Germline loops: CDR1 MNHEY, CDR2 SMNVEV (reference sequence). V was trimmed by 5 bases and J by 0 bases, leaving 8 bases between them. The CDR3 is 13 residues long. Sequencing was performed on naive CD4+ T cells sorted from blood. Noted subset: CD45RA+ positively selected. This clonotype was sampled from a young man in good health. This chain connects TRBV27 to TRBJ2-7; D gene ambiguous. As DNA, the CDR3 is TGTGCCAGCAGTCCAAAGCCCTCCTACGAGCAGTACTTC. It codes for CASSPKPSYEQYF.